The source of this TCR beta chain is a study of T cell responses to AZD1222 COVID-19 vaccine. Study findings and constraints: At study baseline, merely five or six AZD1222 recipients were seropositive. Most donors were white British and more were female, and clonal diversity was possibly underestimated.

V dropped 1 base and J dropped 5 bases, with 20 bases sitting between them. Germline V gene lookup returns CDR1 MDHEN and CDR2 SYDVKM. CDR3 length equals 18 residues. With respect to this clone: The antigen remains undetermined.

Pooling was applied to second doses at about 4 or about 12 weeks. Assay used: immunoSEQ multiplex PCR; TCRdb lists only in-frame clones, some missing. The table lists more than 95,000 clones, 86% of them singletons. This sequence was found in an adult who received the AZD1222 COVID-19 vaccine. J is TRBJ2-2 and V is TRBV28, with D perhaps matching TRBD1 (5 bases). Sequenced material: peripheral blood, taken 28 days after the second AZD1222 dose. The chain's CDR3 is CASSLSGLFTKGTGELFF. In nucleotides, the CDR3 is TGTGCCAGCAGTTTATCCGGCCTATTTACAAAGGGGACCGGGGAGCTGTTTTTT.